Reported below is one TCR beta chain. No antigen is known for it. These data originate in a study of cytomegalovirus exposure and HLA in healthy donors. General study findings and limits: Researchers reported that a few CMV-associated chains were confirmed in vitro as CMV antigen-specific. Reports credit the classifier with highly specific, highly sensitive diagnosis of cytomegalovirus status. The tendency of first-cohort TCR clusters to co-occur in the 120 or so validation repertoires emerged from a later analysis. The study labeled fewer than 200 TCR beta chains cytomegalovirus-associated.

Assay: immunoSEQ multiplex PCR; the TCRdb copy retains only in-frame clones and omits some. The repertoire consists of 260,000 or so clones, with roughly 90% occurring once and the leading ten covering 0.92%. Germline values: CDR1 MNHEY, CDR2 SMNVEV (reference sequence). Unmatched junction bases numbered 7, after V lost 6 bases and J lost 3 bases. There are 15 residues in the CDR3. The receptor's source is a woman younger than 35 in good health and CMV-seronegative. The chain is built from TRBV27 and TRBJ2-3; 9 nucleotides match TRBD2. Input material: PBMCs. The CDR3 sequence is CASRTLAGTTDTQYF. CDR3 nucleotides: TGTGCCAGCAGAACCCTAGCGGGAACGACAGATACGCAGTATTTT.